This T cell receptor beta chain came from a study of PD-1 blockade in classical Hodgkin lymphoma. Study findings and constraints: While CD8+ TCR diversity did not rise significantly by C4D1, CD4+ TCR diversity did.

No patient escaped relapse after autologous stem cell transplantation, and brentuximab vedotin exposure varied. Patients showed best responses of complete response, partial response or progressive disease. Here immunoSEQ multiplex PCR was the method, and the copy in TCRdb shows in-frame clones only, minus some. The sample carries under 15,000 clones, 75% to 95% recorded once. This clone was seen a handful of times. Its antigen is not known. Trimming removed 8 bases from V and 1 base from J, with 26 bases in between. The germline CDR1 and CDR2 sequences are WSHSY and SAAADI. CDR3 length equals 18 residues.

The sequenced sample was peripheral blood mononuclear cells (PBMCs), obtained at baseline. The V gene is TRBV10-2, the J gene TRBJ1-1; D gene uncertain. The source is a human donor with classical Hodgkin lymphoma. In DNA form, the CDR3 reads TGCGCCAGCTCCCTACCCTTTGGGAACCCAACAACGAACACTGAAGCTTTCTTT. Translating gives CASSLPFGNPTTNTEAFF.